These 21 T cell receptor beta chains share one sample of origin, sequenced in a study of blood T cells in healthy people across ages. A second PCR, run for about 7 to 12 cycles, used a sample-barcoded 5' primer plus a J-beta primer mix. TCRdb re-analysed the 5' RACE reads in MiXCR, keeping a single row per CDR3 protein. The sample includes about 1.5 million distinct CDR3 sequences, approximately 43% seen only once; the top ten take approximately 4.1%. The specimen sequenced was blood. The receptor set was obtained from a woman aged 18-29 years in good health.

This clonotype was counted between two and nine times. This sequence joins TRBV20-1 and TRBJ2-3, with 9 nucleotides matching TRBD2. V shed 0 bases, J shed 5 bases, and the junction held 9 bases outside the gene matches. Germline V gene data show CDR1 as DFQATT and CDR2 as SNEGSKA (reference sequence). The CDR3 is 16 amino acids. This chain's CDR3 is CSARDRREGPGDTQYF. CDR3 sequence (DNA): TGCAGTGCTAGAGATCGGCGGGAGGGCCCGGGAGATACGCAGTATTTT.

For this clonotype: The junction departs from germline at one end; a sequencing error may be responsible. The rearrangement joins TRBV6-5 to TRBJ1-5; no clear D. This CDR3 contains 14 residues. Per the germline V gene, CDR1 is MNHEY and CDR2 is SVGAGI. The CDR3 region has the DNA TGTGCCAGCAGTTACTCGGCTGGGTATCAACCCCAGCATTTT. This sequence encodes CASSYSAGYQPQHF.

This clonotype was counted only a few times. This chain joins TRBV11-1 and TRBJ2-1; possibly TRBD1 for D (7 bases). Germline V gene sequence: CDR1 SGHAT, CDR2 FQDESV (reference sequence). The CDR3 is 15 residues long. V lost 3 bases, J lost 7 bases, and 16 bases lay in between. CDR3 sequence reads: CASSLTGRTWNEQFF. In DNA, the CDR3 is TGTGCCAGCAGCTTGACAGGGAGGACGTGGAATGAGCAGTTCTTC.

This clonotype was recorded a few times. The chain carries TRBV27 and TRBJ2-1, with a possible D match to TRBD1 (6 bases). CDR1 is MNHEY, CDR2 SMNVEV, per germline (reference sequence). This CDR3 contains 16 residues. Trimming cost V 3 bases and J 8 bases, with 20 bases left between them. CDR3 in DNA: TGTGCCAGCAGTTTGCTTTCCCCACAGGGTGGTCATGAGCAGTTCTTC. Translation gives CASSLLSPQGGHEQFF.

The chain employs TRBV29-1 and TRBJ1-2; D gene uncertain. Trimming took 1 base from V and 2 from J, leaving 8 bases between them. CDR1 is SQVTM and CDR2 is ANQGSEA in the germline V gene. This CDR3 is 13 amino acids long. As DNA, the CDR3 is TGCAGCGTTGAAGGGAGAATCAACTATGGCTACACCTTC. This encodes CSVEGRINYGYTF. Based on the CDR3 plus reference TRBV29-1 and TRBJ1-2, the full variable domain is SAVISQKPSRDICQRGTSLTIQCQVDSQVTMMFWYRQQPGQSLTLIATANQGSEATYESGFVIDKFPISRPNLTFSTLTVSNMSPEDSSIYLCSVEGRINYGYTFGSGTRLTVV.

Points on this clonotype: At one end, the junction sequence differs from germline, possibly due to a read error. This sequence joins TRBV6-6 and TRBJ2-3; a weak D match, TRBD2 (5 bases). Germline loops: CDR1 MNHNY, CDR2 SVGAGI (reference sequence). The CDR3 extends over 14 amino acids. CDR3 nucleotide sequence: TGTGCCACCCAGGACTCCCCGAGCAAAGATACGCAGTATTTT. Protein product: CATQDSPSKDTQYF.

This sequence joins TRBV27 and TRBJ2-4; the D is unclear. The J call may not be correct, given that the DNA end is closer to TRBJ2-7. Germline CDR1 and CDR2: MNHEY and SMNVEV (reference sequence). This CDR3 has 14 residues. The CDR3 loop is CASSLSTETYEQYF. CDR3 coding DNA: TGTGCCAGCAGTTTATCAACAGAAACCTACGAGCAGTACTTC.

The V gene is TRBV3-1, the J gene TRBJ1-2; D remains ambiguous. This CDR3 region has 14 residues. Germline CDR1 and CDR2: LGHDT and YNNKEL (reference sequence). V dropped 1 base and J dropped 2 bases, with 8 bases sitting between them. The DNA for the CDR3 is TGTGCCAGCAGCCAAGTTATGGACAACTATGGCTACACCTTC. Translated: CASSQVMDNYGYTF.

Regarding this clonotype: Relative to the germline gene, one junction end is altered; a read error may explain this. The chain recombines TRBV28 with TRBJ2-2; D is unclear. Germline loops: CDR1 MDHEN, CDR2 SYDVKM. The CDR3 is 12 amino acids. CDR3 sequence reads: CAGSPSVGELFF. CDR3 coding DNA: TGTGCCGGCAGCCCTAGTGTTGGGGAGCTGTTTTTT.

The table lists this clonotype with many counts. The chain recombines TRBV20-1 with TRBJ2-7, with a tentative D call TRBD1 (5 bases). Germline values: CDR1 DFQATT, CDR2 SNEGSKA (reference sequence). The CDR3 is 13 residues long. V was clipped by 2 bases and J by 0 bases, with 8 bases between them. CDR3 sequence (DNA): TGCAGTGCTAGACCGACAGACTCCTACGAGCAGTACTTC. It is translated as CSARPTDSYEQYF.

This clonotype was observed a few times. The V call is TRBV25-1, the J call TRBJ1-1; D gene unclear. This CDR3 has 13 residues. The germline V gene has CDR1 MGHDK and CDR2 SYGVNS. Trimming cost V 4 bases and J 5 bases, with 11 bases left between them. The CDR3 spells CASSVRGVTEAFF. CDR3 bases: TGTGCCAGCAGTGTACGGGGTGTTACTGAAGCTTTCTTT. The variable domain in full, completed from reference TRBV25-1 and TRBJ1-1, reads EADIYQTPRYLVIGTGKKITLECSQTMGHDKMYWYQQDPGMELHLIHYSYGVNSTEKGDLSSESTVSRIRTEHFPLTLESARPSHTSQYLCASSVRGVTEAFFGQGTRLTVV.

J is TRBJ2-7 and V is TRBV25-1; D gene unclear. The V and J ends lost 3 bases and 6 bases respectively, with 15 bases between them. Germline loops: CDR1 MGHDK, CDR2 SYGVNS. The CDR3 is 14 amino acids. The CDR3 loop is CASSESGESGEQYF. CDR3 nucleotide sequence: TGTGCCAGCAGTGAGTCTGGGGAAAGTGGCGAGCAGTACTTC.

J is TRBJ1-6 and V is TRBV6-5, with no clear D. The CDR3 is 14 amino acids. Germline CDR1 is MNHEY and CDR2 is SVGAGI. The ends were cut back, 9 bases at V and 7 bases at J, with 16 bases in the middle. The CDR3 bases are TGTGCCAGTCAGACCCCAGCGCCCAATTCACCCCTCCACTTT. It codes for CASQTPAPNSPLHF.

This clonotype has just a few counts. The rearrangement links TRBV6-2 or TRBV6-3 to TRBJ2-7; tentatively, D is TRBD1 or TRBD2 (5 bases each). Germline V gives CDR1 MNHEY, CDR2 SVGEGT. Trimming stripped 7 bases from V and 7 bases from J, with 14 bases between. The CDR3 sequence is 12 residues long. This chain's CDR3 is CASTDWGKEQYF. The CDR3 DNA reads TGTGCCAGCACTGATTGGGGGAAGGAGCAGTACTTC.

The chain joins TRBV7-2 to TRBJ2-1, with 10 bases lining up with TRBD2. The J segment lost 4 bases and the V segment lost 6 bases, leaving 6 bases of the junction unmatched. The CDR3 is 15 amino acids. CDR1 is SGHTA and CDR2 is FQGNSA in the germline V gene. For the CDR3, the DNA is TGTGCCAGCAGTACGACTAGCGGGCTTTACAATGAGCAGTTCTTC. Its protein is CASSTTSGLYNEQFF.

This chain connects TRBV5-1 to TRBJ1-1, with D hard to call. The CDR3 loop spans 13 amino acids. Germline V gene data show CDR1 as SGHRS and CDR2 as YFSETQ. V was pared by 0 bases and J by 4 bases, with 7 bases between. The CDR3: CASSLVIPTEAFF. The CDR3 DNA follows: TGCGCCAGCAGCTTGGTTATTCCCACTGAAGCTTTCTTT.

As regards this clonotype: As the CDR3 is not closed by the conserved phenylalanine or tryptophan, this likely results from a read error. CDR3 coding DNA: TGTGCCAGCAGCTTAGCAGGGGGGACCTACAATGAGCAGTTCTTA. Protein sequence: CASSLAGGTYNEQFL. The chain is built from TRBV5-6 and TRBJ2-1; D may be TRBD1 (7 bases). With 2 bases removed from V and 2 bases from J, the gap between germline ends came to 11 bases. Germline V gene sequence: CDR1 SGHDT, CDR2 YYEEEE. The CDR3 loop spans 15 amino acids.

This clonotype was counted between two and nine times. V usage is TRBV3-1 and J usage is TRBJ1-5; no clear D. The CDR3 loop spans 14 amino acids. V was cut by 4 bases and J by 3 bases, with 10 bases left in between. Germline-derived CDR1 and CDR2 are LGHDT and YNNKEL (reference sequence). The DNA of the CDR3 is TGTGCCAGCAGCCGGATGGGAGTCAATCAGCCCCAGCATTTT. Encoded protein: CASSRMGVNQPQHF.

DNA of the CDR3: TGTGCCACCCAGCGGACAGGGGAGGCAGAGACCCAGTACTTC. Amino acid sequence: CATQRTGEAETQYF. The chain has TRBV10-3 and TRBJ2-5, with TRBD1 identical over 9 bases. CDR3 length: 14 amino acids. J lost 4 bases, V lost 10 bases, and 10 bases had no gene match. Germline V gene lookup returns CDR1 ENHRY and CDR2 SYGVKD.

The gene calls are TRBV12-3 or TRBV12-4 and TRBJ2-7; no reliable D call. Trimming took 7 bases from V and 7 from J, leaving 23 bases between them. The CDR3 totals 15 residues. The CDR3 nucleotides read TGTGCCAGCACCTTGGAAGCCGGCTCCTACAATGAGCAGTACTTC. This translates into CASTLEAGSYNEQYF.

This clonotype turned up a few times. The chain has TRBV25-1 and TRBJ1-2, with D perhaps TRBD1 (5 bases). The V gene lost 3 bases and the J gene lost 8 bases, with 13 bases spanning the gap. This CDR3 is built from 13 residues. Germline CDR1 is MGHDK and CDR2 is SYGVNS. The CDR3 sequence is CASSDVGLGGYTF. In DNA, the CDR3 is TGTGCCAGCAGTGATGTGGGGCTGGGGGGCTACACCTTC.